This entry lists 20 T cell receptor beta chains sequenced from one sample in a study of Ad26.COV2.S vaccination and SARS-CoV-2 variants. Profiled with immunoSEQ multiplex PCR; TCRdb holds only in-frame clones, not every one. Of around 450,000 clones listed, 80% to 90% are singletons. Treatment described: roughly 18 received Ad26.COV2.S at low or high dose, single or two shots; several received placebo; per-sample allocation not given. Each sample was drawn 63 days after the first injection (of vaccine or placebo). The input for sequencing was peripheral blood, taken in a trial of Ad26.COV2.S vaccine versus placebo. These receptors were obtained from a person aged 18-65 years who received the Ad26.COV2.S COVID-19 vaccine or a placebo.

This CDR3 is CACARGPHQPQHF. CDR3 nucleotides: TGTGCCTGCGCGCGGGGCCCTCATCAGCCCCAGCATTTT. V usage is TRBV6-5 and J usage is TRBJ1-5, with D perhaps matching TRBD1 (5 bases). The germline V gene has CDR1 MNHEY and CDR2 SVGAGI. There are 13 residues in the CDR3. V was shortened by 11 bases and J by 5 bases, with 16 bases between the two germline ends.

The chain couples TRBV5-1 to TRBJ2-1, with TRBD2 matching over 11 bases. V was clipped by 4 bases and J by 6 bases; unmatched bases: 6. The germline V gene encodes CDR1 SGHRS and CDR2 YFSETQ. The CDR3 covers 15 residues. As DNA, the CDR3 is TGCGCCAGCAGCCTTAGCGGGGGGGCGTCCAATGAGCAGTTCTTC. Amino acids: CASSLSGGASNEQFF.

CDR3 DNA sequence: TGTGCCAGTTCCTGGACAGGGAGCTCCTACGAGCAGTACTTC. Its protein product is CASSWTGSSYEQYF. This chain links TRBV6-5 with TRBJ2-7, with 8 bases identical to TRBD1. Germline V lookup: CDR1 MNHEY, CDR2 SVGAGI. Germline trimming cut 9 bases from V and 0 bases from J; bases unmatched to any gene: 7. This CDR3 contains 14 residues.

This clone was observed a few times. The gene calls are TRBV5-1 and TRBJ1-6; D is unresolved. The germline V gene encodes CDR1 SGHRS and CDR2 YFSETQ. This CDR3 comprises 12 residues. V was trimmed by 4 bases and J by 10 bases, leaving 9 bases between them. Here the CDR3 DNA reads TGCGCCAGCAGCCCACTGGGGTCACCCCTCCACTTT. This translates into CASSPLGSPLHF.

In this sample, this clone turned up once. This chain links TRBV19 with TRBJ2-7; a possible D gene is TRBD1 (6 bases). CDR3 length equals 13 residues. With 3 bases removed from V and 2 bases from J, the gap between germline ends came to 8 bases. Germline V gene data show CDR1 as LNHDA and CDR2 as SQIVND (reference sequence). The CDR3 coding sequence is TGTGCCAGTAGTATTAACAGGGCCTACGAGCAGTACTTC. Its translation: CASSINRAYEQYF.

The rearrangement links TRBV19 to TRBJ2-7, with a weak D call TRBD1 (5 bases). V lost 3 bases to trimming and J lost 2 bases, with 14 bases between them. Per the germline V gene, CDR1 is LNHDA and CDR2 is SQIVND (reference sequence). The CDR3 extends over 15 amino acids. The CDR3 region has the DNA TGTGCCAGTAGTATGGGTGGCAGGGTCGCCTACGAGCAGTACTTC. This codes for CASSMGGRVAYEQYF.

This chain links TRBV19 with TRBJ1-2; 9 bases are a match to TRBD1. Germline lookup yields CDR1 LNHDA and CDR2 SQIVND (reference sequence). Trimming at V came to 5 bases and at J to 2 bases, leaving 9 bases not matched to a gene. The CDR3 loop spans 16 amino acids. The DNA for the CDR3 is TGTGCCAGTAGTTTCCGGACAGGGGAGGGGAACTATGGCTACACCTTC. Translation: CASSFRTGEGNYGYTF.

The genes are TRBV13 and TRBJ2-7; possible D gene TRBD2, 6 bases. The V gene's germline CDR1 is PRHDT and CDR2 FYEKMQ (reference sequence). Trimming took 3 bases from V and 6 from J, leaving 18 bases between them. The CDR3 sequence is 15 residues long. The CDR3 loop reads CASSLGLQVRSEQYF. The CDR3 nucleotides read TGTGCCAGCAGCTTGGGACTCCAGGTGAGGTCCGAGCAGTACTTC.

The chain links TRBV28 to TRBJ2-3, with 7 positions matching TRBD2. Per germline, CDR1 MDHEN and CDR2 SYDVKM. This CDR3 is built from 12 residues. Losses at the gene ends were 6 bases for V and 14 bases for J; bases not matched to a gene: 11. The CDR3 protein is CASRRTSALPYF. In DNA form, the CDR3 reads TGTGCCAGCAGACGGACTAGTGCCCTCCCGTATTTT. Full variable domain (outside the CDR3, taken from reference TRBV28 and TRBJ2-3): DVKVTQSSRYLVKRTGEKVFLECVQDMDHENMFWYRQDPGLGLRLIYFSYDVKMKEKGDIPEGYSVSREKKERFSLILESASTNQTSMYLCASRRTSALPYFGPGTRLTVL.

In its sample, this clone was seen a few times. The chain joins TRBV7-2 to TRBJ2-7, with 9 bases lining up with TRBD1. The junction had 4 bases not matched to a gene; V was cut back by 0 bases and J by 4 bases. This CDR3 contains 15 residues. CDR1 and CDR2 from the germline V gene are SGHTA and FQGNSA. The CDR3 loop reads CASSLAGTGRYEQYF. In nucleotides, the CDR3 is TGTGCCAGCAGCTTAGCGGGGACAGGGAGATACGAGCAGTACTTC.

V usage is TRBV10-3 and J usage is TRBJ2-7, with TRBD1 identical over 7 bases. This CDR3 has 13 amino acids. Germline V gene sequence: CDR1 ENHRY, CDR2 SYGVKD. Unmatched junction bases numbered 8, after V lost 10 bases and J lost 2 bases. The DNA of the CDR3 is TGTGCCACCGGGGACAGAAACGCCTACGAGCAGTACTTC. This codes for CATGDRNAYEQYF.

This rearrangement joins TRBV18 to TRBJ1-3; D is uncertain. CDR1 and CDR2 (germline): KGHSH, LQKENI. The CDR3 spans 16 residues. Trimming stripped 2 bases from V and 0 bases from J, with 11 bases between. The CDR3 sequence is CASSPGIPVSGNTIYF. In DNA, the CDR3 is TGTGCCAGCTCACCAGGCATCCCCGTCTCTGGAAACACCATATATTTT.

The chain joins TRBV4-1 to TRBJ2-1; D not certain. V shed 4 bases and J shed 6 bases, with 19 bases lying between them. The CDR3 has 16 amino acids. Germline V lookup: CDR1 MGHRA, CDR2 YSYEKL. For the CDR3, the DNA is TGCGCCAGCAGCCCCCACTTTACGGACGGGCGCAATGAGCAGTTCTTC. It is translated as CASSPHFTDGRNEQFF.

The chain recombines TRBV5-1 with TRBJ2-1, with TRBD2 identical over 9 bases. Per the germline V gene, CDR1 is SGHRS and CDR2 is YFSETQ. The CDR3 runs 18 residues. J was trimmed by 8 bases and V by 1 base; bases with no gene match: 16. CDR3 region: CASSLLGLAGRVGDEQFF. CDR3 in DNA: TGCGCCAGCAGCTTGTTAGGTCTAGCGGGAAGGGTTGGGGATGAGCAGTTCTTC.

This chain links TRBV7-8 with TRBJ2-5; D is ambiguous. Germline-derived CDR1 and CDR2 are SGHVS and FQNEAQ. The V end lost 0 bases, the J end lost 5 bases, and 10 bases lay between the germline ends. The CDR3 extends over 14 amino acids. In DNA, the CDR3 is TGTGCCAGCAGCTTAGCGTCGTCTTTGGAGACCCAGTACTTC. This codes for CASSLASSLETQYF.

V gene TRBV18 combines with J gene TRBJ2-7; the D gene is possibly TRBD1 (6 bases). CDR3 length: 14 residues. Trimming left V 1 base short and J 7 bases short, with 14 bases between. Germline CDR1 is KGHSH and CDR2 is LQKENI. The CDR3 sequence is CASSPRGRHMEQYF. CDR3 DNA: TGTGCCAGCTCACCACGGGGGCGGCACATGGAGCAGTACTTC.

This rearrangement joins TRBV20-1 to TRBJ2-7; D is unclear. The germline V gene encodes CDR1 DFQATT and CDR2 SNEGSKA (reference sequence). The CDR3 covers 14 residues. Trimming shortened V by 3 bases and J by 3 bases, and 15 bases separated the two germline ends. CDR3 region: CSASLGLNFYEQYF. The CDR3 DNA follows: TGCAGTGCTAGTTTAGGTCTAAACTTCTACGAGCAGTACTTC.

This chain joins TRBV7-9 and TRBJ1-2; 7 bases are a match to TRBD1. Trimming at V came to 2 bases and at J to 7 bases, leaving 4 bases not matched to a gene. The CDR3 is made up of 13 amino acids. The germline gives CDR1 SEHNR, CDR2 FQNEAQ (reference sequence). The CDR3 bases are TGTGCCAGCAGCTTAACAGGGGCCCTTGGCTACACCTTC. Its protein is CASSLTGALGYTF.

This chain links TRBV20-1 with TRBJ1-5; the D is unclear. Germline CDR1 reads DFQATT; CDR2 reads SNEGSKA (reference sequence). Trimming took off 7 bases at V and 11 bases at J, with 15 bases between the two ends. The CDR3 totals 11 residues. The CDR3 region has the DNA TGCAGTGTTGGCAGCCCCAGTACCCAGCATTTT. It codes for CSVGSPSTQHF.

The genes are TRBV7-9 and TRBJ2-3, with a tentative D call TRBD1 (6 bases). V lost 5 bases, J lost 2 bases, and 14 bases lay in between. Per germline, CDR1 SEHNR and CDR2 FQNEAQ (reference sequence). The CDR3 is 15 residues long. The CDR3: CASSPLRTATDTQYF. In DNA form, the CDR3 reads TGTGCCAGCAGCCCGCTCCGGACAGCCACAGATACGCAGTATTTT. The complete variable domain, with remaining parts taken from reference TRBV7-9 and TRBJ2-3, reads DTGVSQNPRHKITKRGQNVTFRCDPISEHNRLYWYRQTLGQGPEFLTYFQNEAQLEKSRLLSDRFSAERPKGSFSTLEIQRTEQGDSAMYLCASSPLRTATDTQYFGPGTRLTVL.